These 9 T cell receptor beta chains originate from one sample sequenced in a study of CD8 T cells in ankylosing spondylitis listed by TCRdb under 2017. Their cognate antigens are unknown. The paper's findings and limits, for the study overall: A TCR beta motif of several highly homologous amino acid variants appeared characteristic of blood from ankylosing spondylitis patients.

The method behind the library was 5' RACE. TCRdb records Illumina HiSeq 2500 as the sequencer. The public reads were reanalyzed by TCRdb: fastp trimming at Q25, MiXCR alignment, in-frame beta chains only. Rows with a matching CDR3 protein are joined into one entry that keeps the most common DNA and genes. The sample has about 510,000 distinct CDR3 sequences on record, less than 6% of them singletons. Under 4.5% of the sample is in the top ten clones. Sequenced input: blood, either unsorted or a sorted T cell fraction (not recorded which). The receptors shown here come from a male donor with ankylosing spondylitis.

This clonotype was picked up many times. The chain has TRBV4-3 and TRBJ2-2; the D is unclear. The V end lost 5 bases, the J end lost 6 bases, and 4 bases lay between the germline ends. The germline CDR1 and CDR2 sequences are LGHNA and YSLEER. This CDR3 region has 11 residues. The CDR3 DNA reads as TGCGCCAGCAGCGGAGCCGGGGAGCTGTTTTTT. Translated, it gives CASSGAGELFF.

This clonotype was counted many times. The gene calls are TRBV30 and TRBJ1-2; D gene uncertain. This CDR3 has 13 amino acids. V lost 1 base and J 4 bases, leaving 10 bases between the germline ends. Per the germline V gene, CDR1 is GTSNPN and CDR2 is SVGIG (reference sequence). CDR3 region: CAWSGARRYGYTF. CDR3 DNA sequence: TGTGCCTGGAGTGGGGCCCGGCGCTATGGCTACACCTTC.

This clonotype was picked up many times. The rearrangement uses TRBV20-1 and TRBJ2-3; D is unresolved. The V end was cut by 1 base, the J end by 14 bases, with 22 bases between. This CDR3 region has 14 residues. CDR1 and CDR2 (germline): DFQATT, SNEGSKA (reference sequence). CDR3 protein: CSARVLFGGPSGYF. The CDR3, as DNA: TGCAGTGCTAGAGTCCTTTTTGGCGGTCCCTCGGGGTATTTT.

This clonotype was seen repeatedly, ten times or more. CDR3 nucleotide sequence: TGTGCTAGTGGGCTGGGATACAATGAGCAGTTCTTC. This translates into CASGLGYNEQFF. This chain uses TRBV12-5 with TRBJ2-1; D gene unclear. This CDR3 region has 12 residues. Germline V gives CDR1 LGHNT, CDR2 FRNRAP. Trimming took off 6 bases at V and 4 bases at J, with 7 bases between the two ends.

Many counts were recorded for this clonotype. The chain carries TRBV5-5 and TRBJ1-3; D unclear. The germline V gene has CDR1 SGHKS and CDR2 YYEKEE (reference sequence). There are 15 residues in the CDR3. V lost 0 bases and J lost 1, with 8 bases in between. The CDR3 DNA sequence: TGTGCCAGCAGCTTGGTGCACGGGTCTGGAAACACCATATATTTT. Its translation: CASSLVHGSGNTIYF.

This clonotype occurred many times. The J gene is TRBJ2-3, the V gene TRBV20-1; 11 bases match TRBD2. The CDR3 extends over 13 amino acids. Germline CDR1 DFQATT, CDR2 SNEGSKA (reference sequence). V shed 6 bases and J 5 bases; nucleotides not matched to a gene: 4. In nucleotides, the CDR3 is TGCAGTGCCGAACTAGCGGGGGAAGATACGCAGTATTTT. Protein product: CSAELAGEDTQYF.

This clonotype came up many times. The genes are TRBV29-1 and TRBJ1-4; no clear D gene. There are 12 residues in the CDR3. Trimming took 5 bases from V and 3 from J, leaving 7 bases between them. Germline V lookup: CDR1 SQVTM, CDR2 ANQGSEA. The CDR3 region has the DNA TGCAGCGTTACAGAAGCTAATGAAAAACTGTTTTTT. Translating it yields CSVTEANEKLFF.

This clonotype has only a few counts. A junction end diverges from the germline sequence, so it may reflect a read error. The chain has TRBV12-3 or TRBV12-4 and TRBJ2-1; 10 positions match TRBD2. The CDR3 runs to 16 residues. CDR3 DNA sequence: TGTGCCAGCAGTCTAGCGGGAGCAACGACGTACAATGAGCAGTTCTTC. Protein sequence: CASSLAGATTYNEQFF.

This clonotype was picked up many times. This chain's CDR3 is CASSLWTGNHEQYF. The CDR3, as DNA: TGTGCCAGCAGCCTCTGGACAGGGAACCACGAGCAGTACTTC. J is TRBJ2-7 and V is TRBV6-2 or TRBV6-3, with 8 positions matching TRBD1. Trimming cost V 6 bases and J 5 bases; bases outside gene matches: 9. The CDR3 length is 14 residues. Germline V gene sequence: CDR1 MNHEY, CDR2 SVGEGT.